A selection of T cell receptor beta chains follows, all from one sample in a study of T-cell reconstitution after alpha-beta-depleted transplantation in children. TCRdb fed the PCR reads into MiXCR, producing one record per CDR3 protein. The sample includes hundreds of thousands of distinct CDR3 sequences, roughly 10% of them seen just once. The sample in question was PBMCs, obtained before TCRalphabeta/CD19-depleted stem cell transplant. The receptor source for this set is a child aged 2 to 15 with inherited bone marrow failure, due to receive a stem cell transplant. Both conserved end residues are part of each CDR3. Fields, in order: J gene, D gene, V gene, clone size, CDR3 DNA, CDR3 protein. The D gene is left open where the match is weak. Not every row has a clone size; where given, it reads once, few, many or a size class.

TRBJ2-7,-,TRBV20-1,many,TGCAGTGCTCATGGGACCGGATCCTACGAGCAGTACTTC,CSAHGTGSYEQYF
TRBJ2-2,TRBD2,TRBV12-3/TRBV12-4,many,TGTGCCAGCAGTTCTCTACCGACTAGCGGGACTCCCGGGGAGCTGTTTTTT,CASSSLPTSGTPGELFF
TRBJ2-7,-,TRBV19,-,TGTGCCAGTAGTGCCGTCTCGTACGAGCAGTACTTC,CASSAVSYEQYF
TRBJ2-7,TRBD2,TRBV10-3,many,TGTGCCGTTCTACCGGGACTAGGATTATACGAGCAGTACTTC,CAVLPGLGLYEQYF
TRBJ2-7,-,TRBV5-1,-,TGCGCCAGCAGCCTGAGACGAGCGGACGAGCAGTACTTC,CASSLRRADEQYF
TRBJ2-5,TRBD2,TRBV29-1,many,TGCAGCGTTGAAATCGCTCAGCGGGAGGGCGTGGAGACCCAGTACTTC,CSVEIAQREGVETQYF
TRBJ2-1,-,TRBV5-1,many,TGCGCCAGCAGCTTGGGACTAGTGGCTGCCGGGGCTGAGCAGTTCTTC,CASSLGLVAAGAEQFF
TRBJ2-3,TRBD1,TRBV7-9,-,TGTGCCAGCATCTCGGCGCCGGGACAGGGAGGGCGCTTCTTT,CASISAPGQGGRFF
TRBJ1-1,-,TRBV5-4,-,TGTGCCAGCAGCTTAGGTTCAGGGAGGGGCACTGAAGCTTTCTTT,CASSLGSGRGTEAFF
TRBJ2-1,-,TRBV24-1,many,TGTGCCACCAGTGACCCCGGGGGGCTAGGATGGAATGAGCAGTTCTTC,CATSDPGGLGWNEQFF
TRBJ2-1,TRBD2,TRBV12-3/TRBV12-4,many,TGTGCCAGCACCAAGGGACTAGCGGGACCGAACAATGAGCAGTTCTTC,CASTKGLAGPNNEQFF
TRBJ2-2,-,TRBV15,many,TGTGCCACCAGCGCTTTAAACACCGGGGAGCTGTTTTTT,CATSALNTGELFF
TRBJ2-7,-,TRBV4-3,few,TGCGCCAGCAGCCAAGAAGGTCCAGGTTCTCTCTCCTACGAGCAGTACTTC,CASSQEGPGSLSYEQYF
TRBJ1-1,-,TRBV12-3/TRBV12-4,many,TGTGCCAGCAGCCGACTTACAGGGCTGAACACTGAAGCTTTCTTT,CASSRLTGLNTEAFF
TRBJ2-1,TRBD2,TRBV27,many,TGTGCCAGCAGTCCCGGGACTAGCGGGGACTACAATGAGCAGTTCTTC,CASSPGTSGDYNEQFF
TRBJ1-1,-,TRBV30,few,TGTGCCTGGAATGGGGGGAATATCGCTGAAGCTTTCTTT,CAWNGGNIAEAFF
TRBJ2-1,TRBD2,TRBV24-1,many,TGTGCCACCAGTGATTCCCGACTAGCGGGAGGGCCCCTCAATGAGCAGTTCTTC,CATSDSRLAGGPLNEQFF
TRBJ1-1,-,TRBV10-3,-,TGTGCCATCAGTGATATAGGGAACACTGAAGCTTTCTTT,CAISDIGNTEAFF
TRBJ1-6,-,TRBV12-3/TRBV12-4,few,TGTGCCAGCAGTTTGGGCCTACACGGTTCACCCCTCCACTTT,CASSLGLHGSPLHF
TRBJ1-2,TRBD1,TRBV4-2,many,TGTGCCAGCAGTAATGCCGCGGGACAGCCGGGATTCTATGGCTACACCTTC,CASSNAAGQPGFYGYTF
TRBJ2-5,-,TRBV24-1,many,TGTGCCACCAGTGATTGGGCCCAAGAGACCCAGTACTTC,CATSDWAQETQYF
TRBJ1-2,-,TRBV29-1,-,TGCAGCGTCCGAGCCAGGGACTATGGCTACACCTTC,CSVRARDYGYTF
TRBJ2-7,-,TRBV4-2,-,TGTGCCAGCAGCCAAGAAATCAGGGACCCATACGAGCAGTACTTC,CASSQEIRDPYEQYF
TRBJ1-2,-,TRBV20-1,-,TGCAGTGCTAGTGGTGTTGAGGGCCTAGGGGGCTACACCTTC,CSASGVEGLGGYTF
TRBJ2-5,-,TRBV5-6,many,TGTGCCAGCAGCCAACGACAGAGTCAAGAGACCCAGTACTTC,CASSQRQSQETQYF
TRBJ1-1,TRBD1,TRBV6-1,many,TGTGCCAGCAGTGAATTGGAGGGGGCAGAGGACACTGAAGCTTTCTTT,CASSELEGAEDTEAFF
TRBJ2-5,TRBD1,TRBV28,many,TGTGCCAGCAGCGGACAGGGGGTCCTGGAGACCCAGTACTTC,CASSGQGVLETQYF
TRBJ2-3,-,TRBV30,many,TGTGCCTGGAGTGTACGGGGCCGCAGGGCAGATACGCAGTATTTT,CAWSVRGRRADTQYF
TRBJ2-5,-,TRBV5-6,-,TGTGCCAGCAGCTTGGGACACCCTCGGCAGACCCAGTACTTC,CASSLGHPRQTQYF
TRBJ2-3,-,TRBV27,many,TGTGCCAGCAGTTTACCTCCCGGACTTAACACAGATACGCAGTATTTT,CASSLPPGLNTDTQYF
TRBJ1-3,-,TRBV29-1,many,TGCAGCGTTGTTACCGGAAACACCATATATTTT,CSVVTGNTIYF
TRBJ1-1,-,TRBV30,many,TGTGCCTGGAGTGCAGGGACGTGGGCCACTGAAGCTTTCTTT,CAWSAGTWATEAFF
TRBJ2-7,TRBD1,TRBV5-1,many,TGCGCCAGCAGCTCACCGGACAGGGCCTCCTACGAGCAGTACTTC,CASSSPDRASYEQYF
TRBJ2-5,-,TRBV7-9,few,TGTGCCAGCAGTTTTCCGGGGACCCTCCAAGAGACCCAGTACTTC,CASSFPGTLQETQYF
TRBJ2-3,TRBD1,TRBV20-1,many,TGCAGTGCTGGAAACAGGGGGCGCAGCACAGATACGCAGTATTTT,CSAGNRGRSTDTQYF
TRBJ2-1,TRBD1,TRBV5-1,many,TGCGCCAGCAGCGTGACAGGGGCCAGCTCCTACAATGAGCAGTTCTTC,CASSVTGASSYNEQFF